This T cell receptor (beta chain) was sequenced in a study of blood T cell repertoires in COVID-19 (dated by TCRdb to 2020 to 2022). Background on the whole study: The collaborator samples originated in the United States, Italy and Spain and spanned the acute and convalescent phases of COVID-19. The prospective study material was composed of cDNA or gDNA derived from T cells, B-cell-depleted T cells, or PBMCs. The dataset comprised deeply sampled blood TCRbeta repertoires from subjects exposed to, actively infected with, or recovered from COVID-19. The repertoires were made available in a free public database intended to serve as a resource for research on the immune response to SARS-CoV-2. The samples were drawn from the first 160 participants of the ongoing ImmuneRACE study and from 1,200 or so subjects provided by 6 global collaborators. The sample metadata nearly always contained a de-identified subject ID, COVID-19 status, age in years and sex. Where available, HLA class I and class II types were obtained from metadata supplied by the sample provider rather than from assay-based typing. General conclusions and limits of the study: The amount of clinical and demographic metadata varied by source and participant and was provided uncurated.

The immunoSEQ Assay, a bias-controlled multiplex PCR, was used to amplify TCRbeta CDR3 regions from genomic DNA. The study's processing was this. The number of nucleated cells in each sample was estimated from the amplification of reference gene primers within the assay. To quantify the absolute abundance of each unique TCRbeta CDR3 rearrangement, sequence reads were collapsed and filtered. Productive Simpson clonality was computed per sample as the square root of Simpson's diversity index over productive rearrangements. TCRdb took this table from immuneACCESS and kept in-frame rearrangements with V and J called. Such tables lack part of the clones; where checked against another copy, unresolved V genes explain under half of the gap, and the rest is unexplained. D and trimming were read from the DNA, whereas the V and J calls and clone size are those reported in that table. The sample profile shows 200,000 to 300,000 clones; 88% of them were found once. Together, the top ten hold around 1.2% of the sample.

In the prospective study, participants were roughly 18 to 100 years old, resided in under 30 geographic areas of the United States, and were enrolled through a virtual design. To assign participants to cohorts, the prospective study relied on clinical history that participants themselves reported in a screening survey and a study questionnaire. In the prospective study, mobile phlebotomists collected whole blood, serum and a nasopharyngeal or oropharyngeal swab from each participant. Additional blood draws and questionnaires over an approximately 2-month period could optionally be provided by prospective study participants. Prospective study blood samples were shipped either frozen or at room temperature before DNA extraction. V is pruned by 6 bases and J by 2 bases, leaving 0 bases of the junction without a gene match. The CDR1 and CDR2 encoded by the germline V gene are SNHLY and FYNNEI. The CDR3 sequence holds 13 residues, the cysteine and phenylalanine included. Only the CDR3 part of the read is kept: 39 bases, read in frame from the first base.

As for this clone: What this receptor recognizes is not known. No base qualities exist here, and no much larger clone lies one base off it.

The sequenced sample was PBMCs or T cells enriched from blood (not recorded which). The clonotype comes from a woman in her thirties or forties with acute COVID-19. Here the chain combines TRBV2 and TRBJ2-1; TRBD1 matches 8 bases in the middle. The CDR3 region reads CASRDRAYNEQFF. The bases are TGTGCCAGCAGGGACAGGGCCTACAATGAGCAGTTCTTC.